This passage covers 18 T cell receptor beta chains from one sample sequenced in a study of cytomegalovirus exposure and HLA in healthy donors. PCR involved 60 Vbeta and 13 Jbeta primers. Repertoires were generated with immunoSEQ multiplex PCR, while TCRdb's copy carries only in-frame clones and drops some. The sample includes over 200,000 clones, under 70% of them seen just once. Material for sequencing was PBMCs. These receptors were taken from a middle-aged man in good health and CMV-seropositive.

The J gene is TRBJ2-1, the V gene TRBV2; 10 positions match TRBD1. Germline V gene lookup returns CDR1 SNHLY and CDR2 FYNNEI. This CDR3 is built from 15 residues. V trimming: 7 bases; J trimming: 2 bases; junction bases outside the gene matches: 5. CDR3 region: CASIPGTGAYNEQFF. CDR3 DNA: TGTGCCAGCATTCCCGGGACAGGGGCCTACAATGAGCAGTTCTTC.

As to this clone: The junction departs from the called germline gene at one end, perhaps through a read error. The chain recombines TRBV9 with TRBJ2-7; TRBD2 aligns across 8 bases. This CDR3 is built from 15 residues. In germline, CDR1 is SGDLS, CDR2 YYNGEE. As DNA, the CDR3 is TGTGCCAGCAGCGTAGACACTAGCGGCTCCTACGAGCGGTACTTC. Its translation is CASSVDTSGSYERYF.

The chain combines TRBV27 with TRBJ1-2, with no clear D. The CDR3 is made up of 13 amino acids. In germline, CDR1 is MNHEY, CDR2 SMNVEV (reference sequence). Trimming shortened V by 5 bases and J by 7 bases, and 14 bases separated the two germline ends. In nucleotides, the CDR3 is TGTGCCAGCAGTCCCCCCGGTCATCTTGGCTACACCTTC. Residues: CASSPPGHLGYTF.

V is TRBV4-3 and J is TRBJ2-2, with unresolved D. V was pared by 1 base and J by 1 base, with 10 bases between. The germline CDR1 and CDR2 sequences are LGHNA and YSLEER. This CDR3 has 16 residues. CDR3 protein: CASSQGHPGNTGELFF. The CDR3 region has the DNA TGCGCCAGCAGCCAAGGTCATCCAGGGAACACCGGGGAGCTGTTTTTT.

The CDR3 nucleotides are TGTGCCACCAGCAATGAGGGAGAGACCCAGTACTTC. This codes for CATSNEGETQYF. This chain uses TRBV15 with TRBJ2-5; D may be TRBD2 (5 bases). Germline CDR1 and CDR2: LNHNV and YYDKDF (reference sequence). The CDR3 extends over 12 amino acids. V lost 4 bases to trimming and J lost 4 bases, with 7 bases between them.

The chain carries TRBV5-4 and TRBJ2-3, with D possibly matching TRBD2 (6 bases). Germline V lookup: CDR1 SGHNT, CDR2 YYREEE (reference sequence). The CDR3 consists of 14 residues. V was cut by 10 bases and J by 1 base, with 16 bases left in between. This CDR3 reads CAWPVSGGTDTQYF. CDR3 nucleotide sequence: TGTGCCTGGCCGGTCTCGGGAGGCACAGATACGCAGTATTTT.

The V and J genes are TRBV6-6 and TRBJ2-3, with D possibly matching TRBD1 (7 bases). The CDR3 sequence is 13 residues long. V was pared by 10 bases and J by 4 bases, with 15 bases between. CDR1 is MNHNY, CDR2 SVGAGI, per germline (reference sequence). The CDR3 is CATRGGGADTQYF. CDR3 bases: TGTGCCACGAGAGGAGGGGGCGCAGATACGCAGTATTTT.

The chain joins TRBV5-1 to TRBJ1-6, with D unclear. V gave up 0 bases and J gave up 8 bases, with 9 bases separating them. In germline, CDR1 is SGHRS, CDR2 YFSETQ. This CDR3 has 14 residues. The CDR3 reads CASSLESLYSPLHF. In nucleotides, the CDR3 is TGCGCCAGCAGCTTGGAGTCTCTATATTCACCCCTCCACTTT.

The V gene is TRBV7-9, the J gene TRBJ1-2; TRBD1 aligns across 8 bases. V shed 5 bases and J 3 bases; nucleotides not matched to a gene: 8. Germline assignment: CDR1 SEHNR and CDR2 FQNEAQ (reference sequence). The CDR3 contains 15 residues. The DNA of the CDR3 is TGTGCCAGCAGCCCTGACAGGGGTTCGTACTATGGCTACACCTTC. Translating gives CASSPDRGSYYGYTF.

This clone was seen just once. This CDR3 is CASSFTGSTYEQYF. The CDR3 DNA is TGTGCCAGCAGTTTCACAGGCAGTACCTACGAGCAGTACTTC. The rearrangement uses TRBV6-5 and TRBJ2-7; D may be TRBD1 (5 bases). The CDR3 is 14 residues long. The germline gives CDR1 MNHEY, CDR2 SVGAGI. Trimming took off 4 bases at V and 2 bases at J, with 12 bases between the two ends.

Only a few counts were recorded for this clone. The chain is built from TRBV7-8 and TRBJ2-7; TRBD1 might be the D (6 bases). Germline CDR1 SGHVS, CDR2 FQNEAQ. The CDR3 runs to 15 residues. The V end was cut by 5 bases, the J end by 0 bases, with 14 bases between. CDR3 sequence: CASSPFQGPSYEQYF. DNA of the CDR3: TGTGCCAGCAGCCCCTTCCAGGGGCCCTCCTACGAGCAGTACTTC. The full variable domain, in which reference TRBV7-8 and TRBJ2-7 provide the parts outside the CDR3, is GAGVSQSPRYKVAKRGQDVALRCDPISGHVSLFWYQQALGQGPEFLTYFQNEAQLDKSGLPSDRFFAERPEGSVSTLKIQRTQQEDSAVYLCASSPFQGPSYEQYFGPGTRLTVT.

The rearrangement joins TRBV15 to TRBJ1-2, with TRBD1 matching over 10 bases. The V and J ends lost 1 base and 7 bases, in that order; junction bases with no gene match: 9. Looked up from germline, CDR1 is LNHNV and CDR2 is YYDKDF (reference sequence). There are 16 residues in the CDR3. As DNA, the CDR3 is TGTGCCACCAGCAGAGGGCGGGGACAGGGGAGAGGTGGCTACACCTTC. It is translated as CATSRGRGQGRGGYTF.

The rearrangement uses TRBV11-3 and TRBJ2-3, with a weak D call TRBD2 (6 bases). V gave up 4 bases and J gave up 6 bases, with 11 bases separating them. The CDR3 has 13 amino acids. Germline loops: CDR1 SGHNT, CDR2 YENEEA. This CDR3 reads CASSSEGFDTQYF. For the CDR3, the DNA is TGTGCCAGCAGCTCGGAGGGATTTGATACGCAGTATTTT.

V gene TRBV7-3 combines with J gene TRBJ2-5, with 10 bases fitting TRBD1. The CDR3 covers 14 residues. Trimming took 5 bases from V and 3 from J; bases not matched to a gene: 3. Per the germline V gene, CDR1 is SGHTA and CDR2 is FQGTGA. CDR3 in amino acids: CASSPGTGEETQYF. DNA of the CDR3: TGTGCCAGCAGCCCGGGGACAGGGGAAGAGACCCAGTACTTC.

The chain couples TRBV5-1 to TRBJ2-3; D remains unclear. Germline V gene sequence: CDR1 SGHRS, CDR2 YFSETQ. V was pared by 0 bases and J by 2 bases, with 13 bases between. The length of the CDR3 is 16 residues. The CDR3 protein is CASSLVAAADTDTQYF. DNA for the CDR3: TGCGCCAGCAGCTTGGTGGCGGCAGCAGACACAGATACGCAGTATTTT.

The chain combines TRBV6-1 with TRBJ2-7, with TRBD1 as a possible D gene (6 bases). The CDR3 is made up of 14 amino acids. The germline CDR1 and CDR2 sequences are MNHNS and SASEGT. Between the trimmed V and J ends, which lost 6 bases and 0 bases, there was a span of 12 bases. The CDR3 nucleotides are TGTGCCAGCAGCCTCTTGGGGGCCTCCTACGAGCAGTACTTC. It yields the protein CASSLLGASYEQYF.

Only a few counts were recorded for this clone. This chain connects TRBV12-5 to TRBJ2-5; D may be TRBD1 (6 bases). The length of the CDR3 is 15 residues. Germline V gene lookup returns CDR1 LGHNT and CDR2 FRNRAP. The ends were cut back, 7 bases at V and 4 bases at J, with 19 bases in the middle. The CDR3, as DNA: TGTGCTAGTGCCCAGGACGGTCGAGGGGGAGAGACCCAGTACTTC. This sequence encodes CASAQDGRGGETQYF.

This chain uses TRBV27 with TRBJ1-5; 10 bases are a match to TRBD1. Germline values: CDR1 MNHEY, CDR2 SMNVEV (reference sequence). V dropped 7 bases and J dropped 9; count of bases not matched to a gene: 9. There are 14 residues in the CDR3. CDR3 coding DNA: TGTGCCAGCATGACGGGACAGGGGTTAGGGCCCCAGCATTTT. Its protein product is CASMTGQGLGPQHF.